The 6 T cell receptor beta chains reported below all come from one sample, sequenced in a study of CD4 T cells in relation to SARS-CoV-2 and coronaviruses. TCRdb keeps only in-frame clones here, not all; method: immunoSEQ multiplex PCR. This table has around 45,000 clones, 82% appearing once. These receptors have no known antigen. Material for sequencing was naive CD4+ T cells from PBMCs, cultured in vitro. Subset in this sample: naive CD4+ T cells isolated by negative enrichment. Source of these receptors: an adult with COVID-19.

The chain is built from TRBV30 and TRBJ2-5; 12 bases fit TRBD2. The CDR3 runs 16 residues. Per germline, CDR1 GTSNPN and CDR2 SVGIG (reference sequence). Germline trimming cut 8 bases from V and 5 bases from J; bases unmatched to any gene: 15. CDR3 in DNA: TGTGCCGGGGATGCCGGACTAGCGGGGAGGCGGGAGACCCAGTACTTC. This translates into CAGDAGLAGRRETQYF.

The chain joins TRBV27 to TRBJ2-7, with D possibly being TRBD1 (6 bases). This CDR3 contains 16 residues. The V gene's germline CDR1 is MNHEY and CDR2 SMNVEV (reference sequence). V was pared by 4 bases and J by 5 bases, with 21 bases between. CDR3 sequence (DNA): TGTGCCAGCAGTTCCCCCCGGTCAGGGGCAGTCAACGAGCAGTACTTC. Translation gives CASSSPRSGAVNEQYF.

The chain combines TRBV18 with TRBJ2-1; TRBD2 matches at 10 bases. Germline CDR1 KGHSH, CDR2 LQKENI. Unmatched junction bases numbered 14, after V lost 3 bases and J lost 0 bases. The CDR3 is made up of 20 amino acids. The CDR3 loop is CASSPYMAVSGGSSYNEQFF. CDR3 nucleotide sequence: TGTGCCAGCTCACCGTATATGGCGGTTAGCGGGGGGAGCTCCTACAATGAGCAGTTCTTC.

The rearrangement links TRBV7-9 to TRBJ1-2, with 10 bases identical to TRBD1. Germline CDR1 is SEHNR and CDR2 is FQNEAQ (reference sequence). The CDR3 totals 16 residues. V was clipped by 2 bases and J by 6 bases; unmatched bases: 9. CDR3 nucleotides: TGTGCCAGCAGCTTATCGTGGACAGGGGGTTCGCATGGCTACACCTTC. Translating gives CASSLSWTGGSHGYTF.

This chain links TRBV7-2 with TRBJ1-6; no definite D call. CDR1 is SGHTA, CDR2 FQGNSA, per germline. V gave up 2 bases and J gave up 9 bases, with 11 bases separating them. The CDR3 totals 14 residues. The CDR3 spells CASSLRPSSSPLHF. The DNA of the CDR3 is TGTGCCAGCAGCTTAAGGCCCTCCAGTTCACCCCTCCACTTT.

The chain links TRBV2 to TRBJ1-2; D ambiguous. The V and J ends lost 4 bases and 2 bases respectively, with 8 bases between them. Germline V CDR1 and CDR2: SNHLY, FYNNEI. This CDR3 has 13 amino acids. The CDR3 bases are TGTGCCAGCAGTGCCGGCACCAACTATGGCTACACCTTC. Its protein is CASSAGTNYGYTF.